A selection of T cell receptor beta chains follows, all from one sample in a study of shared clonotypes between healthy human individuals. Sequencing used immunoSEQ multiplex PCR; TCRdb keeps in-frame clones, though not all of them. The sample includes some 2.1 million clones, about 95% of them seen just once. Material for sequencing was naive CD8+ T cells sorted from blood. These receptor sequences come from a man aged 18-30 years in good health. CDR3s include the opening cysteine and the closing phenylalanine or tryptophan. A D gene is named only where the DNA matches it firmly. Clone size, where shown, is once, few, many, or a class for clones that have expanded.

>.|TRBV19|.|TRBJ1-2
CASSIGASGYTF
TGTGCCAGTAGTATAGGTGCCAGTGGCTACACCTTC
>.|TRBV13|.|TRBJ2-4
CASSSRTLNIQYF
TGTGCCAGCAGCTCGAGGACTTTAAACATTCAGTACTTC
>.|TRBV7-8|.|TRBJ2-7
CASGQGSYEQYF
TGTGCCAGCGGGCAGGGCAGCTACGAGCAGTACTTC
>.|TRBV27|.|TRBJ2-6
CASSFTVSGANVLTF
TGTGCCAGCAGTTTTACTGTCTCTGGGGCCAACGTCCTGACTTTC
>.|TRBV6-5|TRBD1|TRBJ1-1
CASSYSTGGFTEAFF
TGTGCCAGCAGTTACTCTACAGGGGGCTTCACTGAAGCTTTCTTT
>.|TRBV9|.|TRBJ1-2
CASSDSPGHPSPNYGYTF
TGTGCCAGCAGCGACTCACCGGGACACCCCTCCCCTAACTATGGCTACACCTTC
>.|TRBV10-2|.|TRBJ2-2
CASSESPGELFF
TGCGCCAGCAGTGAGTCTCCCGGGGAGCTGTTTTTT
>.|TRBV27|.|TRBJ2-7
CASSSPPTSDSYEQYF
TGTGCCAGCAGTTCCCCTCCGACATCAGATTCGTACGAGCAGTACTTC
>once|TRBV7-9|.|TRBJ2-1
CASSSSDVSYNEQFF
TGTGCCAGCAGCTCCTCGGACGTTTCCTACAATGAGCAGTTCTTC
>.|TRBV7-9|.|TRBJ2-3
CASSLSMDYTQYF
TGTGCCAGCAGCTTAAGTATGGATTATACGCAGTATTTT
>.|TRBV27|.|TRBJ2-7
CASSWGGHPSYEQYF
TGTGCCAGCAGTTGGGGGGGACACCCCTCCTACGAGCAGTACTTC
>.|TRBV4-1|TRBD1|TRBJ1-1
CASSQQPGQLNTEAFF
TGCGCCAGCAGCCAGCAGCCGGGACAGTTGAACACTGAAGCTTTCTTT
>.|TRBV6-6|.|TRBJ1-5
CASSYGSQPQHF
TGTGCCAGCAGTTACGGCAGTCAGCCCCAGCATTTT
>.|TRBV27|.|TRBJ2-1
CASSSFRGGTYNEQFF
TGTGCCAGCAGTTCTTTCCGGGGAGGAACCTACAATGAGCAGTTCTTC
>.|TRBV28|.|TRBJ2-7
CATLDLGYEQYF
TGTGCCACACTCGACCTCGGCTACGAGCAGTACTTC
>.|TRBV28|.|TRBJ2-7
CASSPRQTYEQYF
TGTGCCAGCAGTCCTCGACAGACCTACGAGCAGTACTTC
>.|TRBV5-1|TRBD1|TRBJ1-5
CALTGTRTGRNQPQHF
TGCGCCTTAACGGGGACGAGGACAGGGCGCAATCAGCCCCAGCATTTT
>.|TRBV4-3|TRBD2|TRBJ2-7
CASSQGVSGSYEQYF
TGCGCCAGCAGCCAAGGTGTGAGCGGGAGCTACGAGCAGTACTTC
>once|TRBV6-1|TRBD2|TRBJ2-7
CASSEVGTGGHEQYF
TGTGCCAGCAGTGAAGTAGGGACGGGAGGCCACGAGCAGTACTTC
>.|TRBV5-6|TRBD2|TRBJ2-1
CASSLEWEGLNEQFF
TGTGCCAGCAGCTTGGAATGGGAGGGCTTAAATGAGCAGTTCTTC
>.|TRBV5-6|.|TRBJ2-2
CASSLGAGSYTGELFF
TGTGCCAGCAGCTTGGGTGCCGGGTCGTACACCGGGGAGCTGTTTTTT
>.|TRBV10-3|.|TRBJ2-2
CAISESGELFF
TGTGCCATCAGTGAGTCAGGGGAGCTGTTTTTT
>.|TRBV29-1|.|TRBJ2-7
CSVEAGRGYEQYF
TGCAGCGTTGAAGCAGGCCGGGGCTACGAGCAGTACTTC
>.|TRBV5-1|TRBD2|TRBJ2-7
CASRLAGDYEQYF
TGCGCCAGCAGATTAGCGGGAGACTACGAGCAGTACTTC
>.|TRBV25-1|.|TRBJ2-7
CASSESAFYEQYF
TGTGCCAGCAGTGAATCGGCTTTTTACGAGCAGTACTTC